This T cell receptor beta chain was retrieved from a study of T cell repertoires in cytomegalovirus infection. Study-wide context: Peptides in the study included HLA-C-restricted and HLA-B-restricted CMV epitopes. Based on public TCR beta signatures, there were indications of CMV infection and of a matching HLA type. The study's findings and limits: Predominance within the ex vivo response was attributable to HLA-C-restricted CMV-specific TCR beta clonotypes. Of the TCR beta families, the public ones yielded a cumulative frequency that identified carriers of CMV plus the relevant HLA.

Each CDR3 protein is one row after TCRdb ran MiXCR on the reads. The sample includes fewer than 650,000 distinct CDR3 sequences, about 39% of them seen just once. In regard to this clonotype: Its antigen is currently unknown.

V shed 2 bases and J shed 7 bases, with 9 bases lying between them. The V gene's germline CDR1 is LNHDA and CDR2 SQIVND (reference sequence). The CDR3 is 14 amino acids. The source is a human donor in good health (CMV status not recorded). Some clones in this sample may be carry-over from other donors' samples. The rearrangement uses TRBV19 and TRBJ1-6, with D unresolved. The sequencing used cultured PBMCs, collected from culture after CMV antigen stimulation. The CDR3 region has the DNA TGTGCCAGTAGTATACCTACGGGGAATTCACCCCTCCACTTT. Its protein is CASSIPTGNSPLHF.